This T cell receptor beta chain was identified in a study of blood T cell repertoires in COVID-19. Study details: T cells, B-cell-depleted T cells, or PBMCs provided the cDNA or gDNA that served as material.

Generated by immunoSEQ multiplex PCR, the TCRdb table keeps only in-frame clones and is missing some. The table shows fewer than 65,000 clones, with around nine tenths occurring only once. Looked up from germline, CDR1 is SGHNT and CDR2 is YYREEE (reference sequence). The germline V and J ends were trimmed by 1 base and 1 base, with 8 bases remaining between them. The CDR3 spans 14 residues. Sequencing input: peripheral blood. The gene calls are TRBV5-4 and TRBJ1-1, with D possibly being TRBD1 (5 bases). This TCR was sampled from a human donor in a cohort sampled during active COVID-19. The CDR3 DNA is TGTGCCAGCAGCTTGACAGGCCCGAACACTGAAGCTTTCTTT. Translation: CASSLTGPNTEAFF.